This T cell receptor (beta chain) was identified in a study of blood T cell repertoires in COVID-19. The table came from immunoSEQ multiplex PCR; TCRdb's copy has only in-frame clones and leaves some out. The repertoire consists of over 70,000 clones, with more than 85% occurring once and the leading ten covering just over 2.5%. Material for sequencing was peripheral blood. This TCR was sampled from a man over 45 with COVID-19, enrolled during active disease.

The CDR3 region is CASTTSKETQYF. The CDR3, as DNA: TGTGCCAGCACAACTAGCAAAGAGACCCAGTACTTC. The chain uses TRBV28 and TRBJ2-5, with TRBD2 as a possible D gene (6 bases). Between the trimmed V and J ends, which lost 7 bases and 3 bases, there was a span of 9 bases. This CDR3 comprises 12 residues. The germline gives CDR1 MDHEN, CDR2 SYDVKM.